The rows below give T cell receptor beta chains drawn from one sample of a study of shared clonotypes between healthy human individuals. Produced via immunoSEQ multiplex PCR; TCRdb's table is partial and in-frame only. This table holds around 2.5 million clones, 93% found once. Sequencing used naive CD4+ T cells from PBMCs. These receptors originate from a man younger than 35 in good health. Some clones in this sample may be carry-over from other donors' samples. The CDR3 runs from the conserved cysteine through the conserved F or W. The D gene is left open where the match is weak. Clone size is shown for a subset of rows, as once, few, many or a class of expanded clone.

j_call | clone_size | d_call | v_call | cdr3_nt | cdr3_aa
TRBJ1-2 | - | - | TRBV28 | TGTGCCACCCAAGCAGCAGGGGCAGGAGGCTACACCTTC | CATQAAGAGGYTF
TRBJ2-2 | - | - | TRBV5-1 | TGCGCCAGCAGCCGGAACACCGGGGAGCTGTTTTTT | CASSRNTGELFF
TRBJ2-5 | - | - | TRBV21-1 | TGTGCCGACCCAGGGGAGAGGGCAGAGACCCAGTACTTC | CADPGERAETQYF
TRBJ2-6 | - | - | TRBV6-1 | TGTGCCAGCAACCCAGGGTACTCTGGGGCCAACGTCCTGACTTTC | CASNPGYSGANVLTF
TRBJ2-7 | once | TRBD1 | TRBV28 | TGTGCCAGCAGTAAACCCTGGGGGACAGGGAGAGAGCAGTACTTC | CASSKPWGTGREQYF
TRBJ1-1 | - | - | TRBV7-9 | TGTGCCAGCAGCCCCCCCGGGTACGGGACTGAAGCTTTCTTT | CASSPPGYGTEAFF
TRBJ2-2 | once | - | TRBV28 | TGTGCCAGCAGCACCGTTACAGGGCCCCCTATGTTTTTT | CASSTVTGPPMFF
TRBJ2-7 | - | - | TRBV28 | TGTGCCACCCAGGGGTTTCTTCTCTACGAGCAGTACTTC | CATQGFLLYEQYF
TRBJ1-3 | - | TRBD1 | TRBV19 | TGTGCCAGTAGTATCCCATATGGGACAGGAGGAAACACCATATATTTT | CASSIPYGTGGNTIYF
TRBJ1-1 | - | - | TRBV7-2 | TGTGCCAGCAGCTTAGGGACACCAAGGATGGGGACTGAAGCTTTCTTT | CASSLGTPRMGTEAFF
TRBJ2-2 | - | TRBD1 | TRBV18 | TGTGCCAGCTCACCAAGACAGGGTTCCAACACCGGGGAGCTGTTTTTT | CASSPRQGSNTGELFF
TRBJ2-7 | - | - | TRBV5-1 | TGCGCCAGCAGCCCAACAGGAAACGAGCAGTACTTC | CASSPTGNEQYF
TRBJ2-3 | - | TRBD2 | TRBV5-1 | TGCGCCAGTAGCGGGGGCGCGGGAGGAGATACGCAGTATTTT | CASSGGAGGDTQYF
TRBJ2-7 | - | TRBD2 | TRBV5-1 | TGCGCCAGCGGGACGGGAGGGAGCATATACGAGCAGTACTTC | CASGTGGSIYEQYF
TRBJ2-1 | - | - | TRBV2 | TGTGCCAGCAGTGAAGCGCGGACAGAGCAGTTCTTC | CASSEARTEQFF
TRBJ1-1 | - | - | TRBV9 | TGTGCCAGCAGCCCCTATTGGGGCCCTGAAGCTTTCTTT | CASSPYWGPEAFF
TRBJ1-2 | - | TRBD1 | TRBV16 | TGTGCCAGCAGCCAACGGGGTCCCGGGACAGCCTATGGCTACACCTTC | CASSQRGPGTAYGYTF
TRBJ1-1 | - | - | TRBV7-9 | TGTGCCAGCAGCTCCAACCCGGGACAAGGGTCGGACACTGAAGCTTTCTTT | CASSSNPGQGSDTEAFF
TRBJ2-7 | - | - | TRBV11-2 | TGTGCCAGCAGCTTAGCCGCTAGATTCTACGAGCAGTACTTC | CASSLAARFYEQYF
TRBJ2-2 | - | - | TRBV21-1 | TGTGCCAGCAGCAATGCGGGAGGGGAGCTGTTTTTT | CASSNAGGELFF
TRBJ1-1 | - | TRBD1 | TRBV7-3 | TGTGCCAGCAGCCTCGGGACAGGGGCCTTGAACACTGAAGCTTTCTTT | CASSLGTGALNTEAFF
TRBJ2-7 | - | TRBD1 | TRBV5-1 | TGCGCCAGCAGCTGGGGCGGACAGGGGGCCTACGAGCAGTACTTC | CASSWGGQGAYEQYF
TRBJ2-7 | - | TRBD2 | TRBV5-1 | TGCGCCAGCAGCCCCGGGACTAGCGGGAGAAGCTACGAGCAGTACTTC | CASSPGTSGRSYEQYF
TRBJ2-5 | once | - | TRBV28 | TGTGCCAGCAGGGGTAGCGGATATGTCCAAGAGACCCAGTACTTC | CASRGSGYVQETQYF
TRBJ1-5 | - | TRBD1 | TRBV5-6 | TGTGCCAGCAGCTTACGGATGGGGACAGGGTTTCAGCCCCAGCATTTT | CASSLRMGTGFQPQHF
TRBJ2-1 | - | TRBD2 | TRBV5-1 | TGCGCCAGCAGCCTCCCCCTCCAGACTAGCGGGAGCGGCTCCTACAATGAGCAGTTCTTC | CASSLPLQTSGSGSYNEQFF
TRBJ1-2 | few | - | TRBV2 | TGTGCCAGCAGTAACAGAGCCTCTAACTATGGCTACACCTTC | CASSNRASNYGYTF
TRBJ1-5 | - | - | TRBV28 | TGTGCCAGCGGACTACACAGGGTCTCGGAGCATCAGCCCCAGCATTTT | CASGLHRVSEHQPQHF
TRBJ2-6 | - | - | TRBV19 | TGTGCCAGTAGCAAATCGGGACCCTCTGGGGCCAACGTCCTGACTTTC | CASSKSGPSGANVLTF
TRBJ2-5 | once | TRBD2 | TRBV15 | TGTGCCACCAGCCTGCCCGGAGCGGGAGGCGAGACCCAGTACTTC | CATSLPGAGGETQYF
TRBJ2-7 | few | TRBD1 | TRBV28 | TGTGCCAGCAGTTTTCCCCTGACAGGGTTATACGAGCAGTACTTC | CASSFPLTGLYEQYF
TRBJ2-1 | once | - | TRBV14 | TGTGCCAGCAGCCAAGCTGAGGGCTTGGGGCAGTTCTTC | CASSQAEGLGQFF
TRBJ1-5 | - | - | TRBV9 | TGTGCCAGCAGCGTTAGTGGTTGGGGCAATCAGCCCCAGCATTTT | CASSVSGWGNQPQHF
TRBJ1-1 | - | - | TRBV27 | TGTGCCAGCCCTCCCGGGGCCGCAAACACTGAAGCTTTCTTT | CASPPGAANTEAFF
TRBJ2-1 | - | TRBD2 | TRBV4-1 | TGCGCCAGCAGCCCCACCGGGACTAGCGATGTGGGGTCCTACAATGAGCAGTTCTTC | CASSPTGTSDVGSYNEQFF
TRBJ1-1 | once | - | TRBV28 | TGTGCCAGCAGTTTTTATGGCCAGGGTGTCGGAGAAGCTTTCTTT | CASSFYGQGVGEAFF
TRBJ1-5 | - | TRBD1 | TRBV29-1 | TGCAGCGTTCCGAGTTTAGGCAGGGGGTATCAGCCCCAGCATTTT | CSVPSLGRGYQPQHF
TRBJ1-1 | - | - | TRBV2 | TGTGCCAGCAGGGCCCAGGGGAACACTGAAGCTTTCTTT | CASRAQGNTEAFF
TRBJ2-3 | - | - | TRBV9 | TGTGCCAGCAGCGTAGAGGTCGGGGCGGTCTATGGGCCAGATACGCAGTATTTT | CASSVEVGAVYGPDTQYF
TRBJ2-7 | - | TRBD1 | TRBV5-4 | TGTGCCAGCAGCTTGGACAGGGGAACCTACGAGCAGTACTTC | CASSLDRGTYEQYF
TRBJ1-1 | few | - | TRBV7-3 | TGTGCCAGCAGCTCCACGGGACAGAACACTGAAGCTTTCTTT | CASSSTGQNTEAFF
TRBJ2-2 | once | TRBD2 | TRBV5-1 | TGCGCCAGCAGCTTGGTTCCCCAGCGGGGACTCACCGGGGAGCTGTTTTTT | CASSLVPQRGLTGELFF
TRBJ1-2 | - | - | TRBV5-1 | TGCGCCAGCAGCCCACCGCTAGCTAACTATGGCTACACCTTC | CASSPPLANYGYTF
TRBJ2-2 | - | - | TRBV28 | TGTGCCAGCGTGGCGGCCGCGAACACCGGGGAGCTGTTTTTT | CASVAAANTGELFF
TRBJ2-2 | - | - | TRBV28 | TGTGCCAGCAGTACTAACACCGGGGAGCTGTTTTTT | CASSTNTGELFF
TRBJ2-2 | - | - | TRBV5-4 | TGTGCCAGCAGCTTGGACAGGAACACCGGGGAGCTGTTTTTT | CASSLDRNTGELFF